The subject of this entry is one TCR beta chain. Its antigen is unknown. Per-nucleotide qualities are absent, and no much larger clonotype sits a single base away. This sample was taken from a study of blood T cell repertoires in COVID-19 (dated by TCRdb to about 2020). Turning to the overall study: The collaborator samples originated in the United States, Italy and Spain and spanned the acute and convalescent phases of COVID-19. The material from the prospective study consisted of cDNA or gDNA derived from T cells, B-cell-depleted T cells, or PBMCs. The dataset comprised deeply sampled blood TCRbeta repertoires from subjects exposed to, actively infected with, or recovered from COVID-19. A freely available public database, intended as a resource for researchers studying the immune response to SARS-CoV-2, is where the repertoires were released. Samples came from the ongoing ImmuneRACE study (first 160 participants) plus 1,254 subjects from 6 global collaborators. A de-identified subject ID, COVID-19 status, age in years and sex were almost always included in the sample metadata. HLA class I and class II types, where available, came from metadata supplied by the sample provider rather than from assay-based typing.

Summary of the overall study and its limitations: How much clinical and demographic metadata was included differed by source and by participant, and the metadata was provided uncurated.

A second Seattle source provided samples from volunteer blood donors who had recovered from COVID-19. Collaborating institutions collected whole blood in K2EDTA tubes following their own protocols. For TCRbeta analysis, collaborator samples were shipped as frozen whole blood, as isolated PBMCs, or as DNA extracted from either sample type. Germline trimming amounts to 6 bases on V and 5 bases on J, with 7 as the count of junction bases outside the gene matches. CDR1 and CDR2 were assigned from the germline V gene as KGHSH and LQKENI. The cysteine opens and the phenylalanine closes a CDR3 of 14 amino acids. The sequence is cut down to CDR3 DNA, 42 bases in frame from base 1. TCRbeta CDR3 regions were amplified from genomic DNA by means of the immunoSEQ Assay, a bias-controlled multiplex PCR. The authors processed their data as follows. Nucleated cell counts per sample were estimated from amplification of reference gene primers within the assay. Sequence reads were collapsed and filtered to measure the absolute abundance of every unique TCRbeta CDR3 rearrangement. For each sample, productive Simpson clonality was calculated as the square root of Simpson's diversity index across productive rearrangements. TCRdb's version of the immuneACCESS table is confined to in-frame rearrangements and falls short of the full clone set. An unresolved V gene accounts for under half of the shortfall where checked; the remainder is of unknown origin. V and J calls and clone size are copied from that table; D and trimming were computed from the DNA. The sample contains 100,000 to 120,000 clones, approximately 91% of them found a single time. The ten largest make up 8% to 9% of the sample.

The V gene is TRBV18 and the J gene is TRBJ1-3, and 7 bases in between align with TRBD1. This receptor was taken from a woman aged 70-85 years who had recovered from COVID-19. Sequenced input: peripheral blood. The DNA reads as follows: TGTGCCAGCTCCCGACAGGGAGAGAGAAACACCATATATTTT. This codes for CASSRQGERNTIYF.